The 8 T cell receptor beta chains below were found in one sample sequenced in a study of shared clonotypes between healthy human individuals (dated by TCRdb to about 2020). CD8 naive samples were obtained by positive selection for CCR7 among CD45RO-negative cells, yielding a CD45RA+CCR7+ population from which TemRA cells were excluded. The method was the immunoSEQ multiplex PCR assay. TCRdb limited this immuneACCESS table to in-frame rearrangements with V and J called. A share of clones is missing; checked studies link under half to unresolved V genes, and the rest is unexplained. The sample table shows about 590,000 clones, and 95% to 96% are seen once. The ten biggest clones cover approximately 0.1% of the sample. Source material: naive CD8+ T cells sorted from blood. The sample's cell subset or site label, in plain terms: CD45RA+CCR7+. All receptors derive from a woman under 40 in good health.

The CDR3: CASSSSPTGPKRTEAFF. DNA of the CDR3: TGTGCCAGCTCATCGTCACCCACGGGTCCGAAAAGGACTGAAGCTTTCTTT. V is TRBV18 and J is TRBJ1-1; D ambiguous. V shed 5 bases and J shed 5 bases, with 24 bases lying between them. Per germline, CDR1 KGHSH and CDR2 LQKENI. The CDR3 has 17 amino acids.

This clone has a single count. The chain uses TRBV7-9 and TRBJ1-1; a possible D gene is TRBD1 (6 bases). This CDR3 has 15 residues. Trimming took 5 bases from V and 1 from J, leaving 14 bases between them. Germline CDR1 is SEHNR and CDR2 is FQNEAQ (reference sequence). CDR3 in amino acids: CASSHLETGNTEAFF. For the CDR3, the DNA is TGTGCCAGCAGCCATCTCGAGACAGGGAACACTGAAGCTTTCTTT.

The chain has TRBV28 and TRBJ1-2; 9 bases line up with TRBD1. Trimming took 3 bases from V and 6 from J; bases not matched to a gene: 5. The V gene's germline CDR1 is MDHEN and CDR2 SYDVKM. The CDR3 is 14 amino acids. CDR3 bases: TGTGCCAGCAGTTTCCCCGGGACAGGGCATGGCTACACCTTC. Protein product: CASSFPGTGHGYTF.

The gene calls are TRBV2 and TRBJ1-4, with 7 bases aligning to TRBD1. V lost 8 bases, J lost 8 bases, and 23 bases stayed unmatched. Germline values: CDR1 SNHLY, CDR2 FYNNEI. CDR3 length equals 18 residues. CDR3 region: CASGGTAGRQGYKEKLFF. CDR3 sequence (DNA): TGTGCCAGCGGGGGGACCGCAGGGCGACAGGGCTATAAGGAAAAACTGTTTTTT.

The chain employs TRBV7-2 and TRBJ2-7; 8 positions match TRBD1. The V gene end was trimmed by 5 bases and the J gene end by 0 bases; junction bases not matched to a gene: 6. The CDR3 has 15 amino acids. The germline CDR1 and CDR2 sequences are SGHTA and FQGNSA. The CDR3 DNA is TGTGCCAGCAGCACTCGGACAGGGAGCTCCTACGAGCAGTACTTC. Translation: CASSTRTGSSYEQYF.

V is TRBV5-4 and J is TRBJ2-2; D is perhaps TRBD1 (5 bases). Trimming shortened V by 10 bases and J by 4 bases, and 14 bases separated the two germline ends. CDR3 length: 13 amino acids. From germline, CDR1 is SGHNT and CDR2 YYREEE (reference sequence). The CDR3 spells CASGHPVTGELFF. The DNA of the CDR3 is TGTGCCTCCGGACACCCTGTCACCGGGGAGCTGTTTTTT.

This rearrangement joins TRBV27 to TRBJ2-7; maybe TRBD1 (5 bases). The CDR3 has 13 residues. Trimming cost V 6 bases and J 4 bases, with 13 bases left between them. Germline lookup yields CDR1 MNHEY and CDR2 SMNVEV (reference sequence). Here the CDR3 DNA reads TGTGCCAGCAGACTGAACAGGCATTACGAGCAGTACTTC. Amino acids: CASRLNRHYEQYF.

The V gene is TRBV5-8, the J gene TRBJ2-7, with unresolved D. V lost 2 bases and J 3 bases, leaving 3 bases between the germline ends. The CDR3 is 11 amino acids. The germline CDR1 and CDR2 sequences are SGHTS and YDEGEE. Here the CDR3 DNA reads TGTGCCAGCAGCTTTTTCTACGAGCAGTACTTC. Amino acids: CASSFFYEQYF.